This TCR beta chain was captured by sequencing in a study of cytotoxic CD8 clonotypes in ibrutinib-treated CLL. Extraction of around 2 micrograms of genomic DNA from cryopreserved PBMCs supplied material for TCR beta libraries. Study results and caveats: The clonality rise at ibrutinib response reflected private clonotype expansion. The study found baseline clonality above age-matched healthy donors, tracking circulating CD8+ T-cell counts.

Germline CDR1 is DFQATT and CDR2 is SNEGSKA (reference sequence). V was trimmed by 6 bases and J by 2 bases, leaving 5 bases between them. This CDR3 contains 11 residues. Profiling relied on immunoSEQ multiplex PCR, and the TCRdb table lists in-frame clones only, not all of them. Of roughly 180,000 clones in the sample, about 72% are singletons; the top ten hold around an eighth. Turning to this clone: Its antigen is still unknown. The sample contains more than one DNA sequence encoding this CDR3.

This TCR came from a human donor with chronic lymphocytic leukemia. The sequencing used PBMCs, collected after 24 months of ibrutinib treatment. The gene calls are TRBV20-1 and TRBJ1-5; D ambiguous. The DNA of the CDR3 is TGCAGTGCCCAAGGCAATCAGCCCCAGCATTTT. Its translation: CSAQGNQPQHF.